This T cell receptor (beta chain) was obtained from a study of T cells and Merkel cell carcinoma outcomes. Libraries were prepared by immunoSEQ multiplex PCR; TCRdb keeps only in-frame clonotypes and omits some of them. The sample has 12,000 to 15,000 clones, around 90% seen once. Only a few counts were recorded for this clone. The specimen was tumor tissue from Merkel cell carcinoma. The clonotype was recovered from a human donor with Merkel cell carcinoma.

This CDR3 reads CASSHGAGRGNTIYF. The CDR3 DNA is TGTGCCAGCAGCCACGGAGCCGGTCGGGGAAACACCATATATTTT. This chain connects TRBV11-2 to TRBJ1-3, with D unresolved. V lost 5 bases and J 4 bases, leaving 15 bases between the germline ends. Per germline, CDR1 SGHAT and CDR2 FQNNGV. This CDR3 comprises 15 residues.